The T cell receptor beta chain described here comes from a study of beta chain features in type 1 diabetes. As for the study in general: What patients shared with healthy donors was a similar profile of age, gender and cell yields. Findings of the study overall: There was a possibility that cDNA sequencing over-represented cells with high TCR expression.

A note on this clone: Its antigen is unidentified. A junction end diverges from the germline sequence, so it may reflect a read error.

Blood was collected once per donor into heparin, averaging around 0.11 L. The germline gives CDR1 MNHEY, CDR2 SVGAGI. The CDR3 sequence is 14 residues long. Sequenced material consisted of expressed TCRB transcripts (all of the isolated RNA was reverse transcribed). TCRdb's copy holds only in-frame clones and misses some; the assay was immunoSEQ multiplex PCR. The top ten clones hold 6.7% of a sample with about 320,000 clones, 14% of them seen once. V and J are TRBV6-5 and TRBJ2-3; D unresolved. Source material: central memory CD4+ T cells from blood. This clonotype was obtained from a man aged 25-45 years in good health. Here the CDR3 DNA reads TGTGCCATCAGTGAGTCAGAGGGCACAGATACGCAGTATTTT. This sequence encodes CAISESEGTDTQYF.